These T cell receptor beta chains were read from a single sample in a study of T cell therapy after organ transplantation. Sequencing used immunoSEQ multiplex PCR; TCRdb keeps in-frame clones, though not all of them. The sample records 20,000 or so clones, roughly four fifths being singletons. These receptors lack a known antigen. Sequencing was performed on CD8+ T cells from blood, taken after autologous CMV-specific T cell therapy. All receptors derive from a human patient who had received a solid organ transplant and had CMV disease. Some T cells may originate from the graft donor. Both conserved end residues are part of each CDR3. The D gene is left open where the match is weak.

J gene | V gene | D gene | CDR3 DNA | CDR3 protein
TRBJ1-1 | TRBV11-2 | NA | TGTGCCAGCAGCTCATTTTGGGACGATGAAGCTTTCTTT | CASSSFWDDEAFF
TRBJ2-7 | TRBV6-5 | TRBD1 | TGTGCCAGCAGTACCGGGACAGGGGCGCACTACGAGCAGTACTTC | CASSTGTGAHYEQYF
TRBJ2-5 | TRBV5-6 | TRBD1 | TGTGCCAGCAGCTATTGGAGTAGGGGGCTGTACCAAGAGACCCAGTACTTC | CASSYWSRGLYQETQYF
TRBJ1-2 | TRBV6-5 | TRBD1 | TGTGCCAGCAGTTCCTCCGGGACAGGGGGCGATGGCTACACCTTC | CASSSSGTGGDGYTF
TRBJ2-1 | TRBV11-3 | NA | TGTGCCAGCAGCTTAGCGGGACTCCGTGACAATGAGCAGTTCTTC | CASSLAGLRDNEQFF
TRBJ1-6 | TRBV18 | TRBD1 | TGTGCCAGCTCACCAATAGGACAGGCACGTTTAAATTCACCCCTCCACTTT | CASSPIGQARLNSPLHF
TRBJ2-1 | TRBV7-3 | TRBD2 | TGTGCCAGCAGCCCCATAGGGGGACTAGCGCAATCCGAGCAGTTCTTC | CASSPIGGLAQSEQFF
TRBJ2-1 | TRBV6-1 | NA | TGTGCCAGCAGTCCACTTTCCCCTACGGTCGATGAGCAGTTCTTC | CASSPLSPTVDEQFF
TRBJ2-1 | TRBV28 | NA | TGTGCCAGCAGTTGGCGCAGGGCGAGGGATGAGCAGTTCTTC | CASSWRRARDEQFF
TRBJ1-3 | TRBV11-2 | TRBD1 | TGTGCCAGCAGCCCCGGGACAGGGTCTGGAAACACCATATATTTT | CASSPGTGSGNTIYF